The following is a T cell receptor (beta chain) sequence with its context. The CDR3 is made up of 12 amino acids. V lost 7 bases and J lost 8; bases outside the gene matches: 4. Germline V gene data show CDR1 as LNHNV and CDR2 as YYDKDF (reference sequence). This entry is derived from a study of blood T cell repertoires in COVID-19. Study-level information: Samples representing acute and convalescent COVID-19 were sourced from the United States, Italy and Spain.

TCRdb's copy holds only in-frame clones and misses some; the assay was immunoSEQ multiplex PCR. The table has about 87,000 clones, 75% to 90% seen once. The chain carries TRBV15 and TRBJ1-4, with 7 positions matching TRBD1. This TCR derives from a woman older than 75 with active or convalescent COVID-19. Sequences were obtained from peripheral blood. This CDR3 is CATKTGDEKLFF. CDR3 nucleotide sequence: TGTGCCACCAAAACAGGGGACGAAAAACTGTTTTTT.